Included here is one TCR beta chain sequence, with context. Its antigen is not identified. From germline, CDR1 is SGHAT and CDR2 FQDESV (reference sequence). This CDR3 has 20 residues. Trimming removed 5 bases from V and 0 bases from J; junction bases left unmatched: 16. The record originates from a study of response to subunit inactivated influenza vaccine. Broader study findings: After each seasonal influenza vaccination, few new T cells are recruited, the authors suggested.

TCRdb recomputed calls from the RT-PCR reads with MiXCR, one row per CDR3 protein. Among about 480,000 distinct CDR3 sequences, around 25% were seen once, and the ten largest hold 1.9%. The gene calls are TRBV11-1 and TRBJ2-6; TRBD1 matches at 7 bases. The sequence derives from a man aged 50-60 years who received an inactivated influenza vaccine. Material: CD4+ T cells sorted from PBMCs, obtained about 5 days after vaccination. The chain's CDR3 is CASSPRQGGLLYSGANVLTF. CDR3 DNA: TGTGCCAGCAGCCCTCGACAGGGTGGGCTCTTGTACTCTGGGGCCAACGTCCTGACTTTC.